This passage covers 31 T cell receptor beta chains from one sample sequenced in a study of T cells in Graves' hyperthyroidism and ophthalmopathy. Amplification yielded TCR beta CDR3 regions, with RNA transcripts as the source. Carried out on the TCR CDR3, a first-round RT-PCR used the HTBI primer set. TCRdb reprocessed the multiplex PCR reads via MiXCR and lists one record per CDR3 protein. Among over 120,000 distinct CDR3 sequences listed, over 20% were seen once. The specimen was blood. All receptors come from a woman between 50 and 59 years old with Graves' hyperthyroidism that later progressed to Graves' ophthalmopathy.

There are many counts of this clonotype. This chain connects TRBV6-1 to TRBJ1-1, with a possible D match to TRBD1 (5 bases). The CDR3 loop spans 14 amino acids. Germline CDR1 is MNHNS and CDR2 is SASEGT. The germline V and J ends were trimmed by 6 bases and 5 bases, with 16 bases remaining between them. The CDR3 sequence is CASSSPGSWTEAFF. The CDR3, as DNA: TGTGCCAGCAGCTCTCCAGGGTCTTGGACTGAAGCTTTCTTT.

V is TRBV5-1 and J is TRBJ1-1, with D tentatively TRBD1 (5 bases). Germline CDR1 is SGHRS and CDR2 is YFSETQ. The germline V and J ends were trimmed by 4 bases and 1 base, with 14 bases remaining between them. There are 15 residues in the CDR3. The CDR3 is CASSLSFGANTEAFF. The CDR3 nucleotides read TGCGCCAGCAGCCTCAGTTTTGGGGCGAACACTGAAGCTTTCTTT.

There are many counts of this clonotype. V gene TRBV30 combines with J gene TRBJ2-1; TRBD1 might be the D (5 bases). The V gene's germline CDR1 is GTSNPN and CDR2 SVGIG (reference sequence). The CDR3 runs 15 residues. The V end lost 4 bases, the J end lost 3 bases, and 16 bases lay between the germline ends. Written as DNA, the CDR3 is TGTGCCTGGACCCAACAGGAAACCTTCTACAATGAGCAGTTCTTC. Translating it yields CAWTQQETFYNEQFF. The full variable domain, its missing parts supplied by reference TRBV30 and TRBJ2-1, is SQTIHQWPATLVQPVGSPLSLECTVEGTSNPNLYWYRQAAGRGLQLLFYSVGIGQISSEVPQNLSASRPQDRQFILSSKKLLLSDSGFYLCAWTQQETFYNEQFFGPGTRLTVL.

This chain joins TRBV7-8 and TRBJ1-2, with TRBD1 identical over 7 bases. V shed 5 bases, J shed 0 bases, and the junction held 12 bases outside the gene matches. This CDR3 is built from 17 residues. In germline, CDR1 is SGHVS, CDR2 FQNEAQ. The CDR3 sequence: CASSGRGQTRTNYGYTF. The CDR3 nucleotides read TGTGCCAGCAGCGGGAGGGGACAGACTCGCACTAACTATGGCTACACCTTC.

The V and J genes are TRBV20-1 and TRBJ1-6, with D possibly TRBD1 on 5 matching bases. V shed 1 base and J shed 8 bases, with 15 bases lying between them. The CDR3 runs to 15 residues. Germline V gene lookup returns CDR1 DFQATT and CDR2 SNEGSKA (reference sequence). The CDR3 sequence is CSARAPTGRYSPLHF. CDR3 in DNA: TGCAGTGCTAGAGCTCCAACGGGGCGATATTCACCCCTCCACTTT.

This clonotype occurred a few times. The chain uses TRBV27 and TRBJ2-2, with TRBD1 matching over 11 bases. Germline trimming cut 4 bases from V and 4 bases from J; bases unmatched to any gene: 8. The CDR3 has 17 residues. The germline CDR1 and CDR2 sequences are MNHEY and SMNVEV (reference sequence). The CDR3 sequence: CASSYGQGAPGTGELFF. DNA of the CDR3: TGTGCCAGCAGTTACGGACAGGGGGCGCCTGGCACCGGGGAGCTGTTTTTT.

A few counts support this clonotype. The gene calls are TRBV30 and TRBJ2-7; 10 positions match TRBD1. The CDR3 is 15 amino acids. V shed 4 bases and J 3 bases; nucleotides not matched to a gene: 9. Germline V gene sequence: CDR1 GTSNPN, CDR2 SVGIG (reference sequence). CDR3 in amino acids: CAWKNEGTGVYEQYF. The CDR3 bases are TGTGCCTGGAAAAACGAGGGGACAGGGGTCTACGAGCAGTACTTC.

This clonotype was observed a handful of times. The chain recombines TRBV29-1 with TRBJ2-3; 11 bases map to TRBD2. Germline trimming cut 7 bases from V and 7 bases from J; bases unmatched to any gene: 4. Germline CDR1 and CDR2: SQVTM and ANQGSEA. CDR3 length: 12 residues. The CDR3 nucleotides read TGCAGCGGTAGACTAGCGGGGAATACGCAGTATTTT. Its protein product is CSGRLAGNTQYF.

The sample holds many counts of this clonotype. The CDR3 bases are TGCGCCAGCAGCTTGGTGGGGACTAGCGGGAGTTATGAGCAGTTCTTC. It yields the protein CASSLVGTSGSYEQFF. The chain couples TRBV5-1 to TRBJ2-1; 14 bases map to TRBD2. This CDR3 spans 16 amino acids. Germline V gives CDR1 SGHRS, CDR2 YFSETQ. J lost 8 bases, V lost 0 bases, and 4 bases had no gene match.

This clonotype came up many times. V gene TRBV27 combines with J gene TRBJ2-7; 7 positions match TRBD1. The V segment lost 5 bases and the J segment 4 bases; nucleotides outside the gene matches: 14. The germline V gene has CDR1 MNHEY and CDR2 SMNVEV (reference sequence). The CDR3 has 16 residues. The CDR3 sequence: CASSPLPDRLGYEQYF. The CDR3 region has the DNA TGTGCCAGCAGTCCCCTCCCGGACAGGTTAGGGTACGAGCAGTACTTC.

The chain employs TRBV15 and TRBJ1-1; D is unresolved. The germline V gene encodes CDR1 LNHNV and CDR2 YYDKDF (reference sequence). V was shortened by 3 bases and J by 1 base, with 12 bases between the two germline ends. The CDR3 consists of 15 residues. CDR3 in DNA: TGTGCCACCAGCAGTCCCGGACTGGGGAACACTGAAGCTTTCTTT. Protein: CATSSPGLGNTEAFF.

This clonotype appeared a few times. The chain uses TRBV5-1 and TRBJ1-4; TRBD1 agrees at 7 bases. This CDR3 region has 17 residues. CDR1 is SGHRS and CDR2 is YFSETQ in the germline V gene. Losses at the gene ends were 1 base for V and 7 bases for J; bases not matched to a gene: 13. Here the CDR3 DNA reads TGCGCCAGCAGCTTGTCGAGGGGCACAGGGGCGGGTGAAAAACTGTTTTTT. This translates into CASSLSRGTGAGEKLFF. Full variable domain (outside the CDR3, taken from reference TRBV5-1 and TRBJ1-4): KAGVTQTPRYLIKTRGQQVTLSCSPISGHRSVSWYQQTPGQGLQFLFEYFSETQRNKGNFPGRFSGRQFSNSRSEMNVSTLELGDSALYLCASSLSRGTGAGEKLFFGSGTQLSVL.

This sequence joins TRBV28 and TRBJ2-3, with 10 positions matching TRBD2. The V gene's germline CDR1 is MDHEN and CDR2 SYDVKM. J was trimmed by 5 bases and V by 6 bases; bases with no gene match: 5. This CDR3 is built from 14 residues. Here the CDR3 reads CASRAGGPGDTQYF. For the CDR3, the DNA is TGTGCCAGCAGAGCGGGAGGGCCTGGAGATACGCAGTATTTT. The full variable domain, rest sourced from reference TRBV28 and TRBJ2-3, is DVKVTQSSRYLVKRTGEKVFLECVQDMDHENMFWYRQDPGLGLRLIYFSYDVKMKEKGDIPEGYSVSREKKERFSLILESASTNQTSMYLCASRAGGPGDTQYFGPGTRLTVL.

At least ten counts were recorded for this clonotype. The rearrangement uses TRBV11-2 and TRBJ2-1; no clear D. The CDR3 spans 12 residues. V lost 3 bases to trimming and J lost 6 bases, with 6 bases between them. Germline-derived CDR1 and CDR2 are SGHAT and FQNNGV. This CDR3 is CASSFVSNEQFF. CDR3 in DNA: TGTGCCAGCAGCTTTGTTTCCAATGAGCAGTTCTTC.

This clonotype has a count of ten or more. The V call is TRBV24-1, the J call TRBJ2-3, with D unclear. Germline V CDR1 and CDR2: KGHDR, SFDVKD. V was shortened by 4 bases and J by 3 bases, with 10 bases between the two germline ends. The CDR3 covers 14 residues. CDR3 in DNA: TGTGCCACCAGTGACGTCTCTGATACAGATACGCAGTATTTT. This translates into CATSDVSDTDTQYF.

This chain uses TRBV20-1 with TRBJ1-6; D is ambiguous. The CDR3 totals 13 residues. Trimming pared 1 base from V and 8 bases from J, leaving 9 bases between. Germline V gene lookup returns CDR1 DFQATT and CDR2 SNEGSKA (reference sequence). As DNA, the CDR3 is TGCAGTGCTAGAGTGGGCCGCGATTCACCCCTCCACTTT. It translates to CSARVGRDSPLHF.

This clonotype was observed a handful of times. The chain joins TRBV6-2 or TRBV6-3 to TRBJ2-2; the match to TRBD2 covers 8 bases. This CDR3 spans 16 amino acids. CDR1 and CDR2 from the germline V gene are MNHEY and SVGEGT. V lost 5 bases and J lost 4; bases outside the gene matches: 9. The CDR3 here is CASSARRLAGTGELFF. CDR3 DNA: TGTGCCAGCAGTGCCCGTAGGCTAGCGGGCACCGGGGAGCTGTTTTTT.

This clonotype has just a few counts. The rearrangement links TRBV29-1 to TRBJ2-1; D is unclear. Germline loops: CDR1 SQVTM, CDR2 ANQGSEA. Trimming took off 4 bases at V and 10 bases at J, with 11 bases between the two ends. The CDR3 runs 11 residues. The DNA for the CDR3 is TGCAGCGTTGTGCGCAGCGTCGAGCAGTTCTTC. It codes for CSVVRSVEQFF.

This chain links TRBV5-6 with TRBJ2-1; 7 nucleotides align to TRBD2. This CDR3 contains 16 residues. V was clipped by 4 bases and J by 0 bases; unmatched bases: 7. From germline, CDR1 is SGHDT and CDR2 YYEEEE. The CDR3 sequence: CASSTGAGSSYNEQFF. The CDR3 bases are TGTGCCAGCAGCACCGGAGCGGGAAGCTCCTACAATGAGCAGTTCTTC. The complete variable domain, with remaining parts taken from reference TRBV5-6 and TRBJ2-1, reads DAGVTQSPTHLIKTRGQQVTLRCSPKSGHDTVSWYQQALGQGPQFIFQYYEEEERQRGNFPDRFSGHQFPNYSSELNVNALLLGDSALYLCASSTGAGSSYNEQFFGPGTRLTVL.

The table lists this clonotype with many counts. The chain employs TRBV28 and TRBJ1-3, with D hard to call. Germline assignment: CDR1 MDHEN and CDR2 SYDVKM. The V and J ends lost 8 bases and 0 bases respectively, with 14 bases between them. The CDR3 has 15 residues. As DNA, the CDR3 is TGTGCCAGCGTCGGCGAACCTGTCTCTGGAAACACCATATATTTT. Translating gives CASVGEPVSGNTIYF.

This clonotype was seen only a few times. The CDR3: CASSRTSGRGNNEQFF. For the CDR3, the DNA is TGTGCCAGCAGTAGGACTAGCGGGAGGGGGAACAATGAGCAGTTCTTC. The chain combines TRBV6-1 with TRBJ2-1, with 15 nucleotides matching TRBD2. This CDR3 is built from 16 residues. Losses at the gene ends were 5 bases for V and 5 bases for J; bases not matched to a gene: 4. In germline, CDR1 is MNHNS, CDR2 SASEGT.

The rearrangement uses TRBV27 and TRBJ2-7; D perhaps matches TRBD1 (5 bases). This CDR3 region has 13 residues. Germline V gene sequence: CDR1 MNHEY, CDR2 SMNVEV (reference sequence). V dropped 8 bases and J dropped 1 base, with 12 bases sitting between them. The CDR3 spells CASALRGSYEQYF. The CDR3 nucleotides read TGTGCCAGCGCGCTAAGGGGTTCCTACGAGCAGTACTTC.

This clonotype was counted at least ten times. This chain connects TRBV30 to TRBJ1-1, with D maybe TRBD1 (5 bases). The germline V gene encodes CDR1 GTSNPN and CDR2 SVGIG (reference sequence). The CDR3 spans 13 residues. V lost 5 bases to trimming and J lost 0 bases, with 10 bases between them. CDR3 bases: TGTGCCTGGGACAGATCAATGAACACTGAAGCTTTCTTT. Translated: CAWDRSMNTEAFF. The complete variable domain, with remaining parts taken from reference TRBV30 and TRBJ1-1, reads SQTIHQWPATLVQPVGSPLSLECTVEGTSNPNLYWYRQAAGRGLQLLFYSVGIGQISSEVPQNLSASRPQDRQFILSSKKLLLSDSGFYLCAWDRSMNTEAFFGQGTRLTVV.

This chain joins TRBV6-1 and TRBJ1-4; D is uncertain. In germline, CDR1 is MNHNS, CDR2 SASEGT. V shed 5 bases and J shed 8 bases, with 15 bases lying between them. The CDR3 extends over 14 amino acids. Here the CDR3 DNA reads TGTGCCAGCAGTATTCGTTGGGGTTGGGAAAAACTGTTTTTT. Amino acid sequence: CASSIRWGWEKLFF.

Points on this clonotype: This may be a read error, as it is one base from a much larger clone. V is TRBV7-2 and J is TRBJ2-1; possibly TRBD2 for D (5 bases). This CDR3 is built from 15 residues. The germline V gene has CDR1 SGHTA and CDR2 FQGNSA. The CDR3 loop reads CASSLNGLEYNEHFF. The CDR3 nucleotides are TGTGCCAGCAGCTTAAACGGACTGGAGTACAATGAGCACTTCTTC.

This clonotype was counted at least ten times. The chain carries TRBV20-1 and TRBJ2-7, with a weak D call TRBD2 (5 bases). The germline V gene encodes CDR1 DFQATT and CDR2 SNEGSKA (reference sequence). The V end lost 0 bases, the J end lost 3 bases, and 18 bases lay between the germline ends. The CDR3 is made up of 16 amino acids. CDR3 bases: TGCAGTGCTAGAGAGGTTGGGAGCGCAGGCCTCTACGAGCAGTACTTC. The encoded protein is CSAREVGSAGLYEQYF.

This clonotype was seen a few times. This sequence joins TRBV9 and TRBJ2-2; D may match TRBD1 or TRBD2 (6 bases each). Germline assignment: CDR1 SGDLS and CDR2 YYNGEE. CDR3 length: 16 amino acids. Trimming left V 0 bases short and J 4 bases short, with 13 bases between. The CDR3 is CASSVALQGGTGELFF. CDR3 coding DNA: TGTGCCAGCAGCGTAGCATTACAGGGAGGCACCGGGGAGCTGTTTTTT.

This clonotype was seen a few times. The gene calls are TRBV24-1 and TRBJ1-5; 7 bases fit TRBD1. The trim removed 0 bases at V and 2 bases at J, leaving 12 bases unmatched. The germline V gene encodes CDR1 KGHDR and CDR2 SFDVKD. The CDR3 runs to 19 residues. This CDR3 is CATSDLTGVEEDGNQPQHF. The CDR3 DNA follows: TGTGCCACCAGTGATTTGACAGGGGTTGAGGAGGATGGCAATCAGCCCCAGCATTTT.

This rearrangement joins TRBV5-1 to TRBJ2-2; the D is unclear. The CDR3 sequence is 14 residues long. V was cut by 1 base and J by 2 bases, with 6 bases left in between. Per the germline V gene, CDR1 is SGHRS and CDR2 is YFSETQ. Here the CDR3 DNA reads TGCGCCAGCAGCTTGAGATTCAACACCGGGGAGCTGTTTTTT. It specifies CASSLRFNTGELFF.

The V gene is TRBV6-2 or TRBV6-3, the J gene TRBJ2-3; 9 bases align to TRBD1. CDR3 length: 16 amino acids. The trim removed 2 bases at V and 4 bases at J, leaving 7 bases unmatched. Germline CDR1 and CDR2: MNHEY and SVGEGT. The CDR3 DNA reads TGTGCCAGCAGTTACACTCCGGGACAGGGCTCAGATACGCAGTATTTT. It encodes CASSYTPGQGSDTQYF.

In its sample, this clonotype was seen many times. The chain recombines TRBV30 with TRBJ2-7, with TRBD1 matching 9 bases. The CDR3 consists of 14 residues. After removal of 2 bases from V and 6 bases from J, the junction contained 8 bases not matched to a gene. The germline gives CDR1 GTSNPN, CDR2 SVGIG (reference sequence). CDR3: CAWSSGQGKSEQYF. CDR3 bases: TGTGCCTGGAGTTCGGGACAGGGAAAGTCCGAGCAGTACTTC.